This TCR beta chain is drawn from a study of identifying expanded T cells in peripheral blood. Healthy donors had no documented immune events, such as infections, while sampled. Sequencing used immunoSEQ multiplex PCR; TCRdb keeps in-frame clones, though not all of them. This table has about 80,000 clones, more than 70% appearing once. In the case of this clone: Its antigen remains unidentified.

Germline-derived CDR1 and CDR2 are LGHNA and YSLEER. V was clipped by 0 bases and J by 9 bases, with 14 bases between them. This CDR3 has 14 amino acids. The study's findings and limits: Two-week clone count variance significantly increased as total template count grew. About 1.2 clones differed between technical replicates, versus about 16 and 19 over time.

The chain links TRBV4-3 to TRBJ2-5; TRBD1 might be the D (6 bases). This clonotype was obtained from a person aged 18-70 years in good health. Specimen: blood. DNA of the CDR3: TGCGCCAGCAGCCAAGATCCGGGGAAGGGGGCCCAGTACTTC. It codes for CASSQDPGKGAQYF.